This TCR beta chain is from a study of blood T cell repertoires in COVID-19 (TCRdb year 2020). About the study as a whole: Collaborator samples came from the United States, Italy and Spain and covered acute and convalescent phases of COVID-19. The material from the prospective study consisted of cDNA or gDNA derived from T cells, B-cell-depleted T cells, or PBMCs. Deeply sampled blood TCRbeta repertoires from subjects exposed to, actively infected with, or recovered from COVID-19 were included in the dataset. A freely available public database, intended as a resource for researchers studying the immune response to SARS-CoV-2, is where the repertoires were released. Samples were obtained from the ongoing ImmuneRACE study (first 160 participants) and from some 1,200 subjects provided by 6 global collaborators. Sample metadata almost always included a de-identified subject ID, COVID-19 status, age in years and sex. Where available, HLA class I and class II types were obtained from metadata supplied by the sample provider rather than from assay-based typing.

Each collaborating institution followed its own protocols to collect whole blood in K2EDTA tubes. Collaborator samples were shipped for TCRbeta analysis as frozen whole blood, isolated PBMCs, or DNA extracted from either sample type. With regard to this clone: Its antigen remains undetermined. Base qualities were left out, and no much larger clone turns up one base away.

The full study reports these points: How much clinical and demographic metadata was included differed by source and by participant, and the metadata was provided uncurated.

TCRbeta CDR3 regions were amplified from genomic DNA using the immunoSEQ Assay, a bias-controlled multiplex PCR. On the authors' methods: Within the assay, amplification of reference gene primers was used to estimate how many nucleated cells each sample contained. To quantify the absolute abundance of each unique TCRbeta CDR3 rearrangement, sequence reads were collapsed and filtered. For each sample, productive Simpson clonality was calculated by taking the square root of Simpson's diversity index across productive rearrangements. TCRdb retrieved this table from immuneACCESS and kept in-frame rearrangements only. Not all clones are present; in checked studies, unresolved V genes account for under half, and no reason is known for the remainder. V, J and clone size reflect that table, while D and trimming were determined from the DNA. This sample has roughly 100,000 clones in its table, and around 86% of those were observed once. The top ten clones comprise around 3.9% of the sample.

The clonotype was recovered from a man in his fifties with acute or convalescent COVID-19. Sequences were obtained from peripheral blood.

The bases read TGTGCCAGCAGTTCCAATCGAGGGCGTGGTGGAAACACCATATATTTT. This is translated as CASSSNRGRGGNTIYF. Recombination joined TRBV5-4 with TRBJ1-3; too little of a D gene remains to name it. For CDR1 and CDR2, the germline V gene (reference sequence) lists SGHNT and YYREEE. Inclusive of the bounding cysteine and phenylalanine, the CDR3 is 16 residues long. Just CDR3 DNA is preserved here, 48 bases in frame from base 1. V drops 5 bases and J drops 3 bases, leaving 18 bases in between.